Sequencing of this T cell receptor beta chain was carried out in a study of blood T cells in healthy people across ages. Combining a sample-barcoded 5' primer with a J-beta primer mix, a second PCR ran for 7 to 11 cycles. TCRdb passed the 5' RACE reads through MiXCR, listing each CDR3 protein once. The table has about 900,000 distinct CDR3 sequences, roughly 52% seen once. Germline assignment: CDR1 LGHNA and CDR2 YNFKEQ. The V and J ends lost 0 bases and 2 bases respectively, with 13 bases between them. The CDR3 runs 17 residues. V is TRBV4-2 and J is TRBJ1-4, with a possible D match to TRBD1 (6 bases). The source of this sequence is a man aged 25 to 40 in good health. Specimen: blood. The CDR3 reads CASSQDWGAPTNEKLFF. The CDR3, as DNA: TGTGCCAGCAGCCAAGATTGGGGGGCGCCCACTAATGAAAAACTGTTTTTT.